This T cell receptor (beta chain) is drawn from a study of graft-versus-host responses after intestinal transplantation. The assay was immunoSEQ multiplex PCR, and TCRdb's table has in-frame clones only and misses some. The table includes around 39,000 clones, 85% to 95% detected once. The CDR3 length is 13 residues. The V end lost 6 bases, the J end lost 5 bases, and 13 bases lay between the germline ends. The germline gives CDR1 SSHAT, CDR2 FNYEAQ (reference sequence). This chain connects TRBV7-7 to TRBJ2-5; unclear D gene. The sequence derives from a human patient who received an intestinal transplant, so some T cells may come from the graft donor. The source was PBMCs, collected approximately 700 days after intestinal transplantation. CDR3 sequence (DNA): TGTGCCAGCAGTAAGGGCCTTAGGGAGACCCAGTACTTC. This translates into CASSKGLRETQYF. Filled out from reference TRBV7-7 and TRBJ2-5, the complete variable domain reads GAGVSQSPRYKVTKRGQDVTLRCDPISSHATLYWYQQALGQGPEFLTYFNYEAQPDKSGLPSDRFSAERPEGSISTLTIQRTEQRDSAMYRCASSKGLRETQYFGPGTRLLVL.